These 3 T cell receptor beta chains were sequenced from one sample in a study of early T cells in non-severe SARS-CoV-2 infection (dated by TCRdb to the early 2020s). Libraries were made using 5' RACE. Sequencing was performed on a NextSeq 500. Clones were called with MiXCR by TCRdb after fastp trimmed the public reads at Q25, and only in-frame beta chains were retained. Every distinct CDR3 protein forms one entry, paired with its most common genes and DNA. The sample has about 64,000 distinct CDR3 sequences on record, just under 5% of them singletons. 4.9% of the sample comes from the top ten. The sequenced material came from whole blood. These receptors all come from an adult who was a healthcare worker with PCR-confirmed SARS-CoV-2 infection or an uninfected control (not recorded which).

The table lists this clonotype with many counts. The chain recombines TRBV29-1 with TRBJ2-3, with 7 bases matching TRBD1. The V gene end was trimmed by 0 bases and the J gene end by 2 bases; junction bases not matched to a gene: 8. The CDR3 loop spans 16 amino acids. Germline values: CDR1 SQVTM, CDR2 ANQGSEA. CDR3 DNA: TGCAGCGTTGAAGACCAGGACAGGCCATACACAGATACGCAGTATTTT. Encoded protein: CSVEDQDRPYTDTQYF.

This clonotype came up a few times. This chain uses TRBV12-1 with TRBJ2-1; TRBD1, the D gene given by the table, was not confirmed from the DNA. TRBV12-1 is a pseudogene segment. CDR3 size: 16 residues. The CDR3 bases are TGTGCCAGCAGCTTTAGACCCGGGATACCCTACAATGAGCAGTTCTTC. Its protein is CASSFRPGIPYNEQFF.

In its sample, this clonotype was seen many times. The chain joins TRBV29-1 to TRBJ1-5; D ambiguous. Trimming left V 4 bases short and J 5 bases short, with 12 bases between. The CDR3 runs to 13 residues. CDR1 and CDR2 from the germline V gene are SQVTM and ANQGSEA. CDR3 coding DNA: TGCAGCGTTGTGATTAGGGCAGATCAGCCCCAGCATTTT. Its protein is CSVVIRADQPQHF.